This T cell receptor (beta chain) was identified in a study of T-cell memory formation after mild COVID-19. Study summary: Most TCR clusters belonged to a single donor.

Germline V lookup: CDR1 SGHRS, CDR2 YFSETQ. Trimming at V came to 3 bases and at J to 16 bases, leaving 8 bases not matched to a gene. The CDR3 sequence is 12 residues long. TCRdb reprocessed the 5' RACE reads via MiXCR and lists one record per CDR3 protein. The data hold approximately 240,000 distinct CDR3 sequences, with 16% observed a single time. Material: PBMCs or a T cell subset sorted from them (not recorded which). The sequence derives from a man between 18 and 29 years old who had mild COVID-19 (a few samples of this study predate the infection). Cell type and time point are not known. This chain connects TRBV5-1 to TRBJ2-1; 9 bases match TRBD1. This CDR3 reads CASSSSGTGQFF. CDR3 in DNA: TGCGCCAGCAGCTCGTCCGGGACAGGGCAATTCTTC.